A single sample gave rise to the 11 T cell receptor beta chains below, sequenced in a study of PD-1 blockade in classical Hodgkin lymphoma. Time point here: cycle 4 day 1 (C4D1), after 6 weeks of nivolumab. Every one of the patients relapsed after autologous stem cell transplantation (brentuximab vedotin exposure was variable). By magnetic negative selection, CD4+ T cells were purified from thawed PBMCs. The protocol was immunoSEQ multiplex PCR, while the TCRdb copy is restricted to in-frame clones and leaves out a portion. The sample consists of 25,000 to 30,000 clones, about 86% of them appearing once. The sample consisted of CD4+ T cells from blood, taken before the fourth cycle of nivolumab. The receptors come from a human donor with classical Hodgkin lymphoma.

This sequence joins TRBV5-4 and TRBJ2-1; D is ambiguous. Germline V gene sequence: CDR1 SGHNT, CDR2 YYREEE (reference sequence). The V gene lost 0 bases and the J gene lost 5 bases, with 9 bases spanning the gap. This CDR3 has 14 residues. The CDR3 loop is CASSLEGRNNEQFF. CDR3 DNA: TGTGCCAGCAGCTTGGAAGGACGGAACAATGAGCAGTTCTTC. The full variable domain, its missing parts supplied by reference TRBV5-4 and TRBJ2-1, is ETGVTQSPTHLIKTRGQQVTLRCSSQSGHNTVSWYQQALGQGPQFIFQYYREEENGRGNFPPRFSGLQFPNYSSELNVNALELDDSALYLCASSLEGRNNEQFFGPGTRLTVL.

V is TRBV18 and J is TRBJ1-2; D is perhaps TRBD1 (6 bases). CDR1 is KGHSH and CDR2 is LQKENI in the germline V gene. V shed 3 bases and J shed 3 bases, with 14 bases lying between them. The CDR3 totals 15 residues. CDR3 sequence: CASSPSGTIDYGYTF. In nucleotides, the CDR3 is TGTGCCAGCTCACCCTCCGGGACAATTGACTATGGCTACACCTTC.

The J gene is TRBJ1-1, the V gene TRBV5-6; maybe TRBD1 (5 bases). This CDR3 has 15 amino acids. CDR1 SGHDT and CDR2 YYEEEE come from the germline V gene. Trimming removed 4 bases from V and 0 bases from J, with 13 bases in between. The CDR3 spells CASSDPTGLNTEAFF. The DNA for the CDR3 is TGTGCCAGCAGCGACCCCACGGGACTGAACACTGAAGCTTTCTTT.

The V call is TRBV27, the J call TRBJ2-7; 14 bases match TRBD2. Germline CDR1 and CDR2: MNHEY and SMNVEV (reference sequence). Trimming took 4 bases from V and 4 from J; bases not matched to a gene: 9. The CDR3 length is 17 residues. CDR3 sequence: CASSSPGTSGRGYEQYF. The CDR3 DNA follows: TGTGCCAGCAGTTCACCCGGGACTAGCGGGAGAGGTTACGAGCAGTACTTC.

CDR3 residues: CATGQIYGYTF. The CDR3 DNA is TGTGCCACCGGACAGATCTATGGCTACACCTTC. The chain combines TRBV28 with TRBJ1-2; D may be TRBD1 (6 bases). The length of the CDR3 is 11 residues. Trimming removed 10 bases at V and 4 bases at J, with 10 bases between. CDR1 and CDR2 (germline): MDHEN, SYDVKM.

This chain uses TRBV10-1 with TRBJ2-7; 9 bases agree with TRBD2. CDR1 and CDR2 from the germline V gene are WNHNN and SYGVQD (reference sequence). The CDR3 length is 12 residues. J gave up 7 bases and V 6 bases, and 4 bases lay outside the gene matches. The CDR3 region is CASSAGLAEQYF. CDR3 sequence (DNA): TGCGCCAGCAGCGCGGGACTAGCTGAGCAGTACTTC.

This clone was picked up one time. The chain joins TRBV6-1 to TRBJ1-5; D gene ambiguous. CDR1 MNHNS and CDR2 SASEGT come from the germline V gene. This CDR3 contains 15 residues. V was shortened by 7 bases and J by 1 base, with 14 bases between the two germline ends. This CDR3 is CASIPGETSNQPQHF. The CDR3 DNA follows: TGTGCCAGCATCCCGGGAGAGACAAGCAATCAGCCCCAGCATTTT.

The chain uses TRBV14 and TRBJ1-1; weak D call: TRBD1 (5 bases). Looked up from germline, CDR1 is SGHDN and CDR2 is FVKESK. CDR3 size: 13 residues. V was trimmed by 1 base and J by 10 bases, leaving 13 bases between them. The CDR3 nucleotides read TGTGCCAGCAGCCAAGGACGGAGCGGGGCAGCTTTCTTT. It yields the protein CASSQGRSGAAFF. The entire variable domain, with the rest obtained from reference TRBV14 and TRBJ1-1, is as follows: EAGVTQFPSHSVIEKGQTVTLRCDPISGHDNLYWYRRVMGKEIKFLLHFVKESKQDESGMPNNRFLAERTGGTYSTLKVQPAELEDSGVYFCASSQGRSGAAFFGQGTRLTVV.

This chain connects TRBV27 to TRBJ1-1; maybe TRBD1 (6 bases). Trimming stripped 4 bases from V and 1 base from J, with 19 bases between. Per the germline V gene, CDR1 is MNHEY and CDR2 is SMNVEV (reference sequence). This CDR3 is 17 amino acids long. The CDR3 here is CASSSVRQGPWNTEAFF. The CDR3 nucleotides are TGTGCCAGCAGTTCCGTCCGCCAGGGGCCATGGAACACTGAAGCTTTCTTT.

CDR3 DNA: TGTGCCAGCAGTTTCTTCGCCGGGACAGGGTACAATGAGCAGTTCTTC. As protein: CASSFFAGTGYNEQFF. The chain couples TRBV28 to TRBJ2-1, with TRBD1 matching 9 bases. J lost 4 bases, V lost 3 bases, and 7 bases had no gene match. Germline V gene lookup returns CDR1 MDHEN and CDR2 SYDVKM. There are 16 residues in the CDR3.

V is TRBV29-1 and J is TRBJ2-1; possibly TRBD2 for D (5 bases). The CDR3 consists of 12 residues. V lost 1 base, J lost 8 bases, and 9 bases lay in between. Germline assignment: CDR1 SQVTM and CDR2 ANQGSEA. The CDR3 sequence: CSVEALVDEQFF. Written as DNA, the CDR3 is TGCAGCGTTGAAGCACTAGTCGATGAGCAGTTCTTC.